What follows is one TCR beta chain and its context. Trimming took 6 bases from V and 12 from J, leaving 12 bases between them. The germline gives CDR1 DFQATT, CDR2 SNEGSKA (reference sequence). CDR3 length equals 10 residues. The entry originates in a study of shared clonotypes between healthy human individuals. The wider study: Each donor had three CD4 naive, three CD4 memory, two CD8 naive and one CD8 memory plate.

Assay used: immunoSEQ multiplex PCR; TCRdb lists only in-frame clones, some missing. The sample yields around 940,000 clones, 76% seen once. This sequence originates from a young man in good health. The chain carries TRBV20-1 and TRBJ2-1, with D uncertain. The sample taken for sequencing was memory CD4+ T cells sorted from blood. The subset is: CD45RA-negative fraction. The CDR3 region is CSALERVQFF. The DNA of the CDR3 is TGCAGTGCCCTCGAAAGGGTGCAGTTCTTC.